The 17 T cell receptor beta chains in this list originate from one sample, sequenced in a study of T cell clones after liver transplantation. Clones were read by immunoSEQ multiplex PCR, and TCRdb kept only the in-frame ones, dropping some. Of approximately 100,000 clones in the sample, approximately 78% are singletons; the top ten hold around 0.94%. Sequenced here: CD4+ T cells from blood, sampled before liver transplant. These TCRs come from a human donor who received a liver transplant.

V is TRBV6-6 and J is TRBJ2-1; no definite D call. Trimming removed 6 bases at V and 5 bases at J, with 5 bases between. Looked up from germline, CDR1 is MNHNY and CDR2 is SVGAGI (reference sequence). This CDR3 is built from 11 residues. The CDR3 spells CASSHHNEQFF. The DNA for the CDR3 is TGTGCCAGCAGCCACCACAATGAGCAGTTCTTC.

This chain connects TRBV11-2 to TRBJ2-7, with D possibly TRBD1 on 6 matching bases. The V gene lost 7 bases and the J gene lost 0 bases, with 13 bases spanning the gap. The CDR3 contains 14 residues. Germline CDR1 reads SGHAT; CDR2 reads FQNNGV. This CDR3 reads CASNPQGGSYEQYF. The CDR3 DNA sequence: TGTGCCAGCAATCCACAGGGCGGCTCCTACGAGCAGTACTTC.

The chain recombines TRBV10-3 with TRBJ2-6; a possible D gene is TRBD2 (6 bases). The CDR3 contains 18 residues. With 3 bases removed from V and 1 base from J, the gap between germline ends came to 16 bases. Germline assignment: CDR1 ENHRY and CDR2 SYGVKD. CDR3 coding DNA: TGTGCCATCAGTGATGCTACATCTGGAGGGTCTGGGGCCAACGTCCTGACTTTC. It translates to CAISDATSGGSGANVLTF.

The V and J genes are TRBV2 and TRBJ2-1; no clear D. This CDR3 is built from 12 residues. From germline, CDR1 is SNHLY and CDR2 FYNNEI. V gave up 9 bases and J gave up 6 bases, with 12 bases separating them. The CDR3 nucleotides are TGTGCCAGTCGCATCGGCCCCAATGAGCAGTTCTTC. As protein: CASRIGPNEQFF.

V and J are TRBV5-1 and TRBJ2-1; 10 bases map to TRBD1. J gave up 2 bases and V 3 bases, and 5 bases lay outside the gene matches. Germline CDR1 SGHRS, CDR2 YFSETQ. This CDR3 comprises 16 residues. The CDR3 protein is CASSWGTGDTYNEQFF. The CDR3 bases are TGCGCCAGCAGCTGGGGGACAGGGGACACCTACAATGAGCAGTTCTTC.

This sequence joins TRBV27 and TRBJ2-3; the D gene is possibly TRBD1 (6 bases). Germline CDR1 MNHEY, CDR2 SMNVEV (reference sequence). CDR3 length equals 15 residues. Between the trimmed V and J ends, which lost 3 bases and 9 bases, there was a span of 19 bases. Here the CDR3 reads CASSLSDSQYSTQYF. The CDR3 DNA reads TGTGCCAGCAGTTTGTCGGACAGCCAGTACTCGACGCAGTATTTT.

V gene TRBV5-4 combines with J gene TRBJ1-5; 8 bases match TRBD1. This CDR3 has 14 residues. J was trimmed by 6 bases and V by 3 bases; bases with no gene match: 5. In germline, CDR1 is SGHNT, CDR2 YYREEE (reference sequence). DNA for the CDR3: TGTGCCAGCAGCTCCAGGGGGCACAGTCAGCCCCAGCATTTT. It codes for CASSSRGHSQPQHF.

V and J are TRBV7-3 and TRBJ2-5; D is perhaps TRBD2 (7 bases). Germline loops: CDR1 SGHTA, CDR2 FQGTGA. CDR3 size: 14 residues. Between the trimmed V and J ends, which lost 8 bases and 3 bases, there was a span of 16 bases. For the CDR3, the DNA is TGTGCCAGCGCAATGGGGGGGCCGGAAGAGACCCAGTACTTC. It codes for CASAMGGPEETQYF.

The V and J genes are TRBV20-1 and TRBJ2-5; D perhaps matches TRBD1 (5 bases). The length of the CDR3 is 11 residues. The V gene lost 6 bases and the J gene lost 5 bases, with 10 bases spanning the gap. Germline V gene lookup returns CDR1 DFQATT and CDR2 SNEGSKA (reference sequence). In nucleotides, the CDR3 is TGCAGTGCCGGGCAGGGTGAGACCCAGTACTTC. Residues: CSAGQGETQYF.

This clone was detected a few times. The J gene is TRBJ1-4, the V gene TRBV28, with a tentative D call TRBD1 (5 bases). Trimming left V 6 bases short and J 9 bases short, with 14 bases between. Germline-derived CDR1 and CDR2 are MDHEN and SYDVKM. The CDR3 sequence is 13 residues long. CDR3: CASRVVGAQKLFF. The CDR3 DNA reads TGTGCCAGCAGGGTTGTCGGGGCGCAAAAACTGTTTTTT.

This chain uses TRBV27 with TRBJ1-4, with TRBD1 as a possible D gene (6 bases). Trimming shortened V by 2 bases and J by 3 bases, and 10 bases separated the two germline ends. The CDR3 loop spans 15 amino acids. Germline V gives CDR1 MNHEY, CDR2 SMNVEV (reference sequence). The CDR3 DNA reads TGTGCCAGCAGTTTAACAGGGAAGGCTAATGAAAAACTGTTTTTT. As protein: CASSLTGKANEKLFF.

The V call is TRBV9, the J call TRBJ2-1, with 12 bases fitting TRBD2. The V gene's germline CDR1 is SGDLS and CDR2 YYNGEE. The V gene end was trimmed by 2 bases and the J gene end by 5 bases; junction bases not matched to a gene: 5. The CDR3 consists of 16 residues. The CDR3 spells CASSVQLAGGHNEQFF. The CDR3 coding sequence is TGTGCCAGCAGCGTCCAACTAGCGGGGGGACACAATGAGCAGTTCTTC.

This chain connects TRBV9 to TRBJ2-7; 7 bases are a match to TRBD2. V lost 3 bases and J lost 6; bases outside the gene matches: 9. CDR3 length equals 14 residues. Germline V gene sequence: CDR1 SGDLS, CDR2 YYNGEE. The CDR3 DNA follows: TGTGCCAGCAGCGCCCAGGGAGGGACTGGCGAGCAGTACTTC. Translating it yields CASSAQGGTGEQYF. Complete variable domain (other parts from reference TRBV9 and TRBJ2-7): DSGVTQTPKHLITATGQRVTLRCSPRSGDLSVYWYQQSLDQGLQFLIQYYNGEERAKGNILERFSAQQFPDLHSELNLSSLELGDSALYFCASSAQGGTGEQYFGPGTRLTVT.

By proportion, this clone is medium-sized. The DNA of the CDR3 is TGTGCCAGCAGCGTAGTGGCAGGGGGACTCTCAGGAAACACCATATATTTT. It translates to CASSVVAGGLSGNTIYF. This chain links TRBV9 with TRBJ1-3, with 7 bases matching TRBD1. The CDR3 has 17 amino acids. V was pared by 0 bases and J by 4 bases, with 10 bases of the junction left unmatched. Germline values: CDR1 SGDLS, CDR2 YYNGEE.

This sequence joins TRBV4-1 and TRBJ2-2; TRBD1 matches 7 bases. Germline assignment: CDR1 MGHRA and CDR2 YSYEKL. The CDR3 has 13 residues. J lost 6 bases, V lost 6 bases, and 4 bases had no gene match. The CDR3 bases are TGCGCCAGCAGAAACAGGGGATCCGGGGAGCTGTTTTTT. This gives the protein CASRNRGSGELFF.

The chain has TRBV7-2 and TRBJ2-3; 7 bases fit TRBD2. From germline, CDR1 is SGHTA and CDR2 FQGNSA. CDR3 length: 15 residues. V shed 5 bases and J 6 bases; nucleotides not matched to a gene: 11. CDR3 bases: TGTGCCAGCAGCCCCTGGGAGGGGCCTTTGGATACGCAGTATTTT. This translates into CASSPWEGPLDTQYF.

The chain combines TRBV5-1 with TRBJ2-2, with 10 nucleotides matching TRBD2. J was trimmed by 4 bases and V by 4 bases; bases with no gene match: 7. The CDR3 is 16 amino acids. Germline CDR1 and CDR2: SGHRS and YFSETQ. The CDR3 nucleotides are TGCGCCAGCAGCCCGCTTTCTAGCGGGGGCACCGGGGAGCTGTTTTTT. Residues: CASSPLSSGGTGELFF.